Here is one T cell receptor beta chain with its context. Germline values: CDR1 DFQATT, CDR2 SNEGSKA (reference sequence). V shed 5 bases and J shed 5 bases, with 9 bases lying between them. The CDR3 extends over 11 amino acids. The treatment was: over 15 received Ad26.COV2.S at low or high dose, single or two shots; several received placebo; per-sample allocation not given. The study sampled participants on day 63 after the first vaccine or placebo injection. TCRdb's table, derived via immunoSEQ multiplex PCR, lists solely in-frame clones and lacks some. The sample has around 300,000 clones, 65% to 90% seen once. The sample originates from a study of Ad26.COV2.S vaccination and SARS-CoV-2 variants.

The chain uses TRBV20-1 and TRBJ2-5, with a tentative D call TRBD2 (5 bases). Sequences were derived from peripheral blood, sampled in a trial of Ad26.COV2.S vaccine versus placebo. The TCR comes from a person between 18 and 65 years old who received the Ad26.COV2.S COVID-19 vaccine or a placebo. The CDR3 region has the DNA TGCAGTGCTTCCGAGCGGGAGACCCAGTACTTC. It yields the protein CSASERETQYF.